These T cell receptor beta chains were read from a single sample in a study of persistence of HIV-infected CD4 T cells. Profiled with immunoSEQ multiplex PCR; TCRdb holds only in-frame clones, not every one. Among some 31,000 clones listed, 80% to 90% were seen once. The antigens for these receptors are not known. The specimen was CD4+ T cells sorted from PBMCs after approximately 19-hour stimulation, collected from a patient who received antiretroviral therapy. The receptor source for this set is an adult man with HIV who was CMV-seropositive. The CDR3 runs from the conserved cysteine through the conserved F or W. The order of the fields is CDR3 DNA, CDR3 protein, D gene, clone size, J gene, V gene. The D gene is left open where the match is weak. Clone size appears in some rows only: once, few, many, or a class for an expanded clone.

CDR3 DNA: TGTGCCAGTAGCCCCTTCTTGACAGGGGCTTACAATGAGCAGTTCTTC
CDR3 protein: CASSPFLTGAYNEQFF
D gene: TRBD1
clone size: -
J gene: TRBJ2-1
V gene: TRBV19

CDR3 DNA: TGTGCCTCCCGGTCGGGTAACACCGGGGAGCTGTTTTTT
CDR3 protein: CASRSGNTGELFF
D gene: -
clone size: once
J gene: TRBJ2-2
V gene: TRBV10-3

CDR3 DNA: TGCAGCGTGAGGGGGACTCCGGGTTCACCCCTCCACTTT
CDR3 protein: CSVRGTPGSPLHF
D gene: -
clone size: -
J gene: TRBJ1-6
V gene: TRBV29-1

CDR3 DNA: TGTGCCAGCAGTCGGGACAGGACTAACTATGGCTACACCTTC
CDR3 protein: CASSRDRTNYGYTF
D gene: TRBD1
clone size: once
J gene: TRBJ1-2
V gene: TRBV6-5

CDR3 DNA: TGTGCCAGCAGTTCCGACGGGTTCTATGGCTACACCTTC
CDR3 protein: CASSSDGFYGYTF
D gene: -
clone size: -
J gene: TRBJ1-2
V gene: TRBV28

CDR3 DNA: TGTGCCAGCAGCCAACCTGGGCAGGGGGCCTCGCGGATAGTAGGTGGCTACACCTTC
CDR3 protein: CASSQPGQGASRIVGGYTF
D gene: TRBD1
clone size: -
J gene: TRBJ1-2
V gene: TRBV16

CDR3 DNA: TGTGCCAGCAGCGTAGGGCGGGGGGCGCGGGGCTACACCTTC
CDR3 protein: CASSVGRGARGYTF
D gene: -
clone size: -
J gene: TRBJ1-2
V gene: TRBV9

CDR3 DNA: TGTGCCAGCTCACCATCGGGGCAGGGCACAGATACGCAGTATTTT
CDR3 protein: CASSPSGQGTDTQYF
D gene: -
clone size: -
J gene: TRBJ2-3
V gene: TRBV18

CDR3 DNA: TGTGCCAGCAGCCCCCCAATCGTACCCACTGAAGCTTTCTTT
CDR3 protein: CASSPPIVPTEAFF
D gene: -
clone size: once
J gene: TRBJ1-1
V gene: TRBV7-2

CDR3 DNA: TGTGCCAGTCGCGGGACTAGCGGGGGTACGTGGTTCTTC
CDR3 protein: CASRGTSGGTWFF
D gene: TRBD2
clone size: -
J gene: TRBJ2-1
V gene: TRBV2

CDR3 DNA: TGTGCCACCCCGGCAATCGGGGTAGGCACTGAAGCTTTCTTT
CDR3 protein: CATPAIGVGTEAFF
D gene: -
clone size: few
J gene: TRBJ1-1
V gene: TRBV7-9

CDR3 DNA: TGTGCCAGCAGCCAAGATCTGTTTTTTCGTGTGTATGGGGCTTTCTTT
CDR3 protein: CASSQDLFFRVYGAFF
D gene: -
clone size: -
J gene: TRBJ1-1
V gene: TRBV4-2

CDR3 DNA: TGTGCCTGGAGTACCGGACATCCCAATGACAATGAGCAGTTCTTC
CDR3 protein: CAWSTGHPNDNEQFF
D gene: -
clone size: -
J gene: TRBJ2-1
V gene: TRBV30

CDR3 DNA: TGTGCCAGCAGTTTACCAGGTCGACAAGCTTTCTTT
CDR3 protein: CASSLPGRQAFF
D gene: -
clone size: once
J gene: TRBJ1-1
V gene: TRBV28

CDR3 DNA: TGTGCCAGCAGTCTGGGGACAGGGTTCCAAGAGACCCAGTACTTC
CDR3 protein: CASSLGTGFQETQYF
D gene: TRBD1
clone size: -
J gene: TRBJ2-5
V gene: TRBV2

CDR3 DNA: TGTGCCAGCAGCCTAGTAGCGGGGGGCGATGAAAAACTGTTTTTT
CDR3 protein: CASSLVAGGDEKLFF
D gene: -
clone size: -
J gene: TRBJ1-4
V gene: TRBV28

CDR3 DNA: TGCGCCAGCAGCTTGGCCCTGGAGACCCAGTACTTC
CDR3 protein: CASSLALETQYF
D gene: -
clone size: -
J gene: TRBJ2-5
V gene: TRBV5-1

CDR3 DNA: TGTGCCATCAGTCTGCGGGACAGAACCTACGAGCAGTACTTC
CDR3 protein: CAISLRDRTYEQYF
D gene: -
clone size: -
J gene: TRBJ2-7
V gene: TRBV10-3

CDR3 DNA: TGTGCCTGGACCCCGGGACGGCTGAACACTGAAGCTTTCTTT
CDR3 protein: CAWTPGRLNTEAFF
D gene: -
clone size: once
J gene: TRBJ1-1
V gene: TRBV30

CDR3 DNA: TGTGCCAGCAGCTTGGACCAGTCGTATACGCAGTATTTT
CDR3 protein: CASSLDQSYTQYF
D gene: -
clone size: -
J gene: TRBJ2-3
V gene: TRBV5-8

CDR3 DNA: TGCGCCAGCAGCTTGTCAAGGTCACACGAGCAGTACTTC
CDR3 protein: CASSLSRSHEQYF
D gene: -
clone size: -
J gene: TRBJ2-7
V gene: TRBV5-1

CDR3 DNA: TGCGCCAGCAGGACGACAGGGAGGAACACTGAAGCTTTCTTT
CDR3 protein: CASRTTGRNTEAFF
D gene: TRBD1
clone size: once
J gene: TRBJ1-1
V gene: TRBV23-1

CDR3 DNA: TGTGCCAGCAGTCCACAGGGTGCCGGTTGGTATGGCTACACCTTC
CDR3 protein: CASSPQGAGWYGYTF
D gene: -
clone size: few
J gene: TRBJ1-2
V gene: TRBV27

CDR3 DNA: TGTGCCAGCAGCTTGACTGGAGGAAACACCATATATTTT
CDR3 protein: CASSLTGGNTIYF
D gene: -
clone size: few
J gene: TRBJ1-3
V gene: TRBV9

CDR3 DNA: TGTGCCAGCAGCCGGTTACCGGTGGCTGGAAACACCATATATTTT
CDR3 protein: CASSRLPVAGNTIYF
D gene: -
clone size: few
J gene: TRBJ1-3
V gene: TRBV7-2

CDR3 DNA: TGTGCCAGTAGTATTCCCAGGGCCCTAGCCAAAAACATTCAGTACTTC
CDR3 protein: CASSIPRALAKNIQYF
D gene: -
clone size: -
J gene: TRBJ2-4
V gene: TRBV19

CDR3 DNA: TGTGCCAGCAGCCATAGGACTAAGTCCGGGGAGCTGTTTTTT
CDR3 protein: CASSHRTKSGELFF
D gene: -
clone size: once
J gene: TRBJ2-2
V gene: TRBV3-1/TRBV3-2

CDR3 DNA: TGTGCCAGCAGGCCTGCAGGTGGGGGGAAAAGTGAAGCTTTCTTT
CDR3 protein: CASRPAGGGKSEAFF
D gene: -
clone size: once
J gene: TRBJ1-1
V gene: TRBV6-5

CDR3 DNA: TGTGCCAGCGTATCGACAGGGAACACTGAAGCTTTCTTT
CDR3 protein: CASVSTGNTEAFF
D gene: -
clone size: -
J gene: TRBJ1-1
V gene: TRBV7-2

CDR3 DNA: TGTGCCAGCAGCCAAGGCCGGTGGAGCTCTGGAAACACCATATATTTT
CDR3 protein: CASSQGRWSSGNTIYF
D gene: -
clone size: -
J gene: TRBJ1-3
V gene: TRBV4-2

CDR3 DNA: TGCAGTGCTAGTCTGGGGGGGGACGAGCAGTACTTC
CDR3 protein: CSASLGGDEQYF
D gene: TRBD2
clone size: -
J gene: TRBJ2-7
V gene: TRBV20-1

CDR3 DNA: TGTGCCAGCTCAGAGGGACGGAACACTGAAGCTTTCTTT
CDR3 protein: CASSEGRNTEAFF
D gene: -
clone size: once
J gene: TRBJ1-1
V gene: TRBV18

CDR3 DNA: TGTGCCAGCAGTCCCCGAGGGCAGTTAAGCAATCAGCCCCAGCATTTT
CDR3 protein: CASSPRGQLSNQPQHF
D gene: -
clone size: -
J gene: TRBJ1-5
V gene: TRBV6-6

CDR3 DNA: TGTGCCAGCAGCTTGGGGTCGACTAGCGGGGTAGATACGCAGTATTTT
CDR3 protein: CASSLGSTSGVDTQYF
D gene: TRBD2
clone size: -
J gene: TRBJ2-3
V gene: TRBV5-6

CDR3 DNA: TGTGCCAGCCGTCGACTAGTGAGGGGAGCAGATACGCAGTATTTT
CDR3 protein: CASRRLVRGADTQYF
D gene: -
clone size: -
J gene: TRBJ2-3
V gene: TRBV7-8